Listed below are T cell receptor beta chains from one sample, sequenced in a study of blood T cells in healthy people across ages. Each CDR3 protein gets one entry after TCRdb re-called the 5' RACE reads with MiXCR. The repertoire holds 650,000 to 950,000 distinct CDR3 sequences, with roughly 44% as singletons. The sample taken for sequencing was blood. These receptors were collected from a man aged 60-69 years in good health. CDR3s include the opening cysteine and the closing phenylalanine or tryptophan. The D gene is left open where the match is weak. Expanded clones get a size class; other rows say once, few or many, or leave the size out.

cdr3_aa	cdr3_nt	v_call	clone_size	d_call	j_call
CASSVDGGGAGLNYGYTF	TGTGCCAGCAGCGTAGATGGAGGGGGCGCGGGGCTAAACTATGGCTACACCTTC	TRBV9	few	TRBD1	TRBJ1-2
CASSQALGSGGYTF	TGTGCCAGCAGCCAAGCCCTGGGGAGCGGTGGCTACACCTTC	TRBV3-1	NA	NA	TRBJ1-2
CSVVGGQRANVLTF	TGCAGCGTTGTTGGGGGACAGAGGGCCAACGTCCTGACTTTC	TRBV29-1	NA	TRBD1	TRBJ2-6
CASSQGWGPNTEAFF	TGTGCCAGCAGCCAAGGTTGGGGACCGAACACTGAAGCTTTCTTT	TRBV3-1	NA	NA	TRBJ1-1
CASSPMTGEAFF	TGTGCCAGCAGCCCAATGACAGGGGAAGCTTTCTTT	TRBV9	NA	TRBD1	TRBJ1-1
CASSNSGAYEQYF	TGTGCCAGCAGTAACTCAGGGGCCTACGAGCAGTACTTC	TRBV12-3/TRBV12-4	NA	NA	TRBJ2-7
CPSGDSGANVLTF	TGTCCCTCGGGAGACTCTGGGGCCAACGTCCTGACTTTC	TRBV7-9	once	NA	TRBJ2-6
CASSGRQGARGDTQYF	TGTGCCAGCAGCGGACGACAGGGGGCTAGGGGGGATACGCAGTATTTT	TRBV11-1	few	TRBD1	TRBJ2-3
CASSLELAGSTDTQYF	TGCGCCAGCAGCTTGGAACTAGCGGGGTCCACAGATACGCAGTATTTT	TRBV5-1	few	TRBD2	TRBJ2-3
CAWSRQGVYNQPQHF	TGTGCCTGGAGTAGACAGGGAGTATACAATCAGCCCCAGCATTTT	TRBV30	NA	TRBD1	TRBJ1-5
CASSLVRWEQFF	TGTGCCAGCAGCTTAGTTAGGTGGGAGCAGTTCTTC	TRBV7-2	NA	NA	TRBJ2-1
CASGLVPGQKSTGEKLFF	TGTGCTAGTGGTTTGGTACCGGGACAGAAATCCACGGGTGAAAAACTGTTTTTT	TRBV12-5	NA	TRBD1	TRBJ1-4
CASSDYRGGLTDTQYF	TGCGCCAGCTCTGATTACCGGGGGGGGCTCACAGATACGCAGTATTTT	TRBV5-1	NA	TRBD2	TRBJ2-3
CASSLRLARYNEQFF	TGTGCCAGCAGCTTACGCCTAGCGCGGTACAATGAGCAGTTCTTC	TRBV7-9	NA	NA	TRBJ2-1
CASSTQWNEQYF	TGTGCCAGCAGTACCCAATGGAATGAGCAGTACTTC	TRBV12-3/TRBV12-4	NA	NA	TRBJ2-5
CASSLAGTLAFF	TGTGCCAGCAGCTTAGCGGGAACTTTAGCTTTCTTT	TRBV11-2	NA	NA	TRBJ1-1
CASSTGLAENIQYF	TGTGCTAGCAGCACAGGACTAGCGGAGAACATCCAGTACTTC	TRBV7-7	NA	TRBD2	TRBJ2-5
CASSNPRYNEQFF	TGTGCCAGCAGCAACCCCCGATACAATGAGCAGTTCTTC	TRBV7-2	NA	NA	TRBJ2-1
CSAADIGGSPLHF	TGCAGTGCAGCCGACATCGGGGGTTCACCCCTCCACTTT	TRBV20-1	few	NA	TRBJ1-6
CASSSPGAGGYKSPDTQYF	TGTGCCAGCAGCTCCCCCGGAGCGGGGGGGTATAAGAGCCCAGATACGCAGTATTTT	TRBV9	NA	TRBD2	TRBJ2-3
CASRVPSGGYEQYF	TGTGCCAGCAGGGTACCCAGCGGGGGCTACGAGCAGTACTTC	TRBV2	few	TRBD2	TRBJ2-7
CASSPRRTGTDTQYF	TGTGCCAGCAGTCCCCGCAGGACAGGCACAGATACGCAGTATTTT	TRBV6-1	NA	NA	TRBJ2-3
CASSADRVNYGYTF	TGTGCCAGCAGCGCCGACAGGGTGAACTATGGCTACACCTTC	TRBV7-9	few	TRBD1	TRBJ1-2
CASSWDRPSGYTF	TGTGCCAGCAGCTGGGACAGACCTTCGGGCTACACCTTC	TRBV5-5	few	TRBD1	TRBJ1-2
CASSSQRGDYQETQYF	TGTGCCAGCAGTTCTCAGCGGGGGGACTATCAAGAGACCCAGTACTTC	TRBV12-3/TRBV12-4	few	TRBD2	TRBJ2-5
CASSSGQELSPLHF	TGTGCCAGCAGCTCAGGACAGGAATTATCACCCCTCCACTTT	TRBV7-9	many	TRBD1	TRBJ1-6
CASSRGGGNEQFF	TGTGCCAGCAGCCGGGGTGGGGGGAATGAGCAGTTCTTC	TRBV12-3/TRBV12-4	NA	NA	TRBJ2-1
CASSLNPGFQPQHF	TGTGCCAGCAGCCTAAACCCGGGGTTTCAGCCCCAGCATTTT	TRBV7-2	NA	NA	TRBJ1-5
CASSAAKSTDTQYF	TGTGCCAGCAGCGCCGCGAAGAGTACAGATACGCAGTATTTT	TRBV11-3	once	NA	TRBJ2-3
CASSPAGTVAGAEQFF	TGTGCCAGCAGTCCGGCGGGGACGGTTGCGGGGGCTGAGCAGTTCTTC	TRBV6-5	NA	NA	TRBJ2-1
CANGQGTRETQYF	TGTGCCAACGGACAGGGGACGCGGGAGACCCAGTACTTC	TRBV6-6	few	TRBD1	TRBJ2-5
CSAWDSPYGYTF	TGCAGTGCTTGGGACAGTCCCTATGGCTACACCTTC	TRBV20-1	NA	TRBD1	TRBJ1-2
CASSELSRNQPQHF	TGTGCCAGCAGTGAGCTGAGCCGCAATCAGCCCCAGCATTTT	TRBV25-1	few	NA	TRBJ1-5
CASATLTGPQETQYF	TGTGCCAGCGCTACACTTACAGGGCCGCAAGAGACCCAGTACTTC	TRBV25-1	NA	NA	TRBJ2-5
CASSVSAANTGELFF	TGCGCCAGCAGCGTCTCGGCCGCGAACACCGGGGAGCTGTTTTTT	TRBV4-3	NA	NA	TRBJ2-2
CASRDRGFTGYSPLHF	TGTGCCAGCCGGGACAGGGGGTTTACTGGATATTCACCCCTCCACTTT	TRBV28	NA	TRBD1	TRBJ1-6
CAGSWSDSSGYTF	TGTGCCGGCAGCTGGTCGGATTCCTCTGGCTACACCTTC	TRBV27	NA	NA	TRBJ1-2
CASSSGGTGMFTGELFF	TGTGCCAGCAGCTCTGGCGGGACAGGGATGTTTACCGGGGAGCTGTTTTTT	TRBV9	NA	TRBD1	TRBJ2-2
CASSVRLAGALIRLYNEQFF	TGTGCCAGCAGCGTACGGCTAGCGGGGGCCCTTATCAGACTTTACAATGAGCAGTTCTTC	TRBV9	NA	TRBD2	TRBJ2-1
CASSSPRLAGGRNEQFF	TGTGCCAGCAGTTCCCCTCGACTAGCGGGGGGAAGGAATGAGCAGTTCTTC	TRBV6-5	few	TRBD2	TRBJ2-1
CASRSSNSYNEQFF	TGTGCCAGCAGATCATCAAACTCCTACAATGAGCAGTTCTTC	TRBV12-3/TRBV12-4	NA	NA	TRBJ2-1
CASSRQGMGVGGYTF	TGTGCCAGTAGTAGACAGGGGATGGGGGTAGGAGGCTACACCTTC	TRBV19	NA	TRBD1	TRBJ1-2
CASSSARGVTNEKLFF	TGTGCCAGCAGTTCCGCCCGTGGGGTGACTAATGAAAAACTGTTTTTT	TRBV27	NA	NA	TRBJ1-4
CASSPILGSYEQYF	TGTGCCAGCAGCCCCATTTTGGGTTCCTACGAGCAGTACTTC	TRBV7-7	NA	NA	TRBJ2-7
CASSQLQGLGYTF	TGTGCCAGCAGCCAATTACAGGGGCTTGGCTACACCTTC	TRBV3-1	once	TRBD1	TRBJ1-2
CASYDPAEGLDIQYF	TGTGCCAGCTATGACCCTGCGGAGGGACTTGACATTCAGTACTTC	TRBV7-6	few	NA	TRBJ2-4
CASSFLAAEREAFF	TGTGCCAGCAGTTTTCTGGCGGCCGAACGGGAAGCTTTCTTT	TRBV12-3/TRBV12-4	few	NA	TRBJ1-1
CASSCTGVYGYTF	TGTGCCAGCAGCTGTACAGGAGTCTATGGCTACACCTTC	TRBV7-2	NA	NA	TRBJ1-2
CASSPYLRDPGQETQYF	TGTGCCAGCAGTCCTTATCTGCGGGACCCGGGCCAAGAGACCCAGTACTTC	TRBV12-3/TRBV12-4	NA	NA	TRBJ2-5
CASTIQTGTGVYGYTF	TGTGCCAGCACGATCCAAACCGGGACAGGGGTATATGGCTACACCTTC	TRBV6-5	medium-sized	TRBD1	TRBJ1-2
CASSGGTGAYQETQYF	TGCGCCAGCAGCGGGGGGACAGGAGCGTACCAAGAGACCCAGTACTTC	TRBV5-1	NA	TRBD1	TRBJ2-5
CASSPRRQGLDGYTF	TGTGCCAGCAGCCCTCGTCGACAGGGGCTTGATGGCTACACCTTC	TRBV3-1	NA	TRBD1	TRBJ1-2
CASSQGLAGEQFF	TGTGCCAGCAGCCAGGGACTAGCGGGGGAGCAGTTCTTC	TRBV12-3/TRBV12-4	many	TRBD2	TRBJ2-1
CSVWTSSGTDTQYF	TGCAGTGTTTGGACTAGTTCTGGTACAGATACGCAGTATTTT	TRBV20-1	NA	TRBD2	TRBJ2-3